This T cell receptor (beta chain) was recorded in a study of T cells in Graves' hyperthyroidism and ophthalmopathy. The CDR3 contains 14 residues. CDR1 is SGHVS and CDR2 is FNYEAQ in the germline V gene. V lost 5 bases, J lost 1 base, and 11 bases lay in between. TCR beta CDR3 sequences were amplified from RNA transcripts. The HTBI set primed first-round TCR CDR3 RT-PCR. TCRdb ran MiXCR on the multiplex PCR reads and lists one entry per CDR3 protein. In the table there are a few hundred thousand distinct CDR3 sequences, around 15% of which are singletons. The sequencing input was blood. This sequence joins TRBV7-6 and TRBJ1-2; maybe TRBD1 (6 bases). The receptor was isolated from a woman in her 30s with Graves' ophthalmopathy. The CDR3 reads CASSPGTINYGYTF. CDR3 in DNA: TGTGCCAGCAGCCCAGGGACAATTAACTATGGCTACACCTTC.